This T cell receptor beta chain appears in the sequencing data of a study of cytomegalovirus exposure and HLA in healthy donors. Vbeta (60) and Jbeta (13) primers were used in the PCR. Using immunoSEQ multiplex PCR, the repertoire was profiled, and TCRdb retains in-frame clones only, with some absent. The sample consists of 200,000 to 250,000 clones, about 81% of them appearing once. Findings of the study overall: Most subjects' HLA-A and HLA-B alleles were reportedly predicted from TCR beta sequences. Later analysis found that TCR beta chains associated with HLA were more clonally expanded than other, equally common chains. Within an earlier analysis, most TCR beta V segments proved productive either about 87% or about 30% of the time.

This CDR3 spans 14 amino acids. Trimming removed 8 bases from V and 1 base from J; junction bases left unmatched: 4. CDR1 is SQVTM and CDR2 is ANQGSEA in the germline V gene. Remarks on this clone: Its antigen is not identified.

The sequence was collected from a woman in her 40s in good health and CMV-seropositive. Sequenced sample: PBMCs. The gene calls are TRBV29-1 and TRBJ2-3; 12 positions match TRBD2. The CDR3 spells CSSRLAGGTDTQYF. In nucleotides, the CDR3 is TGCAGCTCCCGACTAGCGGGGGGCACAGATACGCAGTATTTT.